The 30 T cell receptor beta chains listed next were all sequenced from one sample in a study of blood T cell repertoires in COVID-19. The protocol was immunoSEQ multiplex PCR, while the TCRdb copy is restricted to in-frame clones and leaves out a portion. This table has about 87,000 clones, over 75% appearing once. The sequenced sample was peripheral blood. These receptors originate from a woman aged 80 or older with COVID-19, enrolled during active disease.

This clone appeared a single time. This chain uses TRBV28 with TRBJ2-2; no reliable D call. CDR1 and CDR2 (germline): MDHEN, SYDVKM. V lost 0 bases, J lost 11 bases, and 10 bases lay in between. The CDR3 has 13 residues. The CDR3 DNA sequence: TGTGCCAGCAGTTTATGGGGCGACCGAGAGCTGTTTTTT. This sequence encodes CASSLWGDRELFF.

The chain combines TRBV7-9 with TRBJ1-2, with a weak D call TRBD1 (5 bases). This CDR3 region has 15 residues. Trimming removed 1 base at V and 8 bases at J, with 17 bases between. Per germline, CDR1 SEHNR and CDR2 FQNEAQ (reference sequence). CDR3 sequence: CASSLEPRQGVGYTF. DNA of the CDR3: TGTGCCAGCAGCTTAGAACCGCGGCAGGGTGTAGGCTACACCTTC. The full variable domain, in which reference TRBV7-9 and TRBJ1-2 provide the parts outside the CDR3, is DTGVSQNPRHKITKRGQNVTFRCDPISEHNRLYWYRQTLGQGPEFLTYFQNEAQLEKSRLLSDRFSAERPKGSFSTLEIQRTEQGDSAMYLCASSLEPRQGVGYTFGSGTRLTVV.

The genes are TRBV18 and TRBJ2-1; 7 nucleotides match TRBD2. The germline gives CDR1 KGHSH, CDR2 LQKENI. V trimming: 0 bases; J trimming: 8 bases; junction bases outside the gene matches: 10. This CDR3 is built from 16 residues. The DNA for the CDR3 is TGTGCCAGCTCACCACCTGGGTGGGAGGGTTTGGATGAGCAGTTCTTC. Encoded protein: CASSPPGWEGLDEQFF.

This clone was detected once. The gene calls are TRBV6-6 and TRBJ1-1, with 11 positions matching TRBD1. This CDR3 is 16 amino acids long. Trimming cost V 6 bases and J 5 bases; bases outside gene matches: 11. Germline assignment: CDR1 MNHNY and CDR2 SVGAGI (reference sequence). Here the CDR3 DNA reads TGTGCCAGCAGGGTAGGGACAGGGGGGAGGAGGACTGAAGCTTTCTTT. This codes for CASRVGTGGRRTEAFF.

The chain is built from TRBV7-2 and TRBJ2-7, with 13 nucleotides matching TRBD2. The germline V gene has CDR1 SGHTA and CDR2 FQGNSA. Germline trimming cut 3 bases from V and 2 bases from J; bases unmatched to any gene: 4. CDR3 size: 16 residues. CDR3 nucleotides: TGTGCCAGCAGCTTGGGACTAGCGGGGAAAACCTACGAGCAGTACTTC. This gives the protein CASSLGLAGKTYEQYF.

The chain is built from TRBV5-4 and TRBJ1-1, with a tentative D call TRBD1 (5 bases). The CDR3 totals 16 residues. CDR1 and CDR2 (germline): SGHNT, YYREEE (reference sequence). V lost 0 bases and J lost 0, with 12 bases in between. The CDR3 sequence: CASSLDQGILNTEAFF. The CDR3 nucleotides read TGTGCCAGCAGCTTGGACCAGGGAATCTTGAACACTGAAGCTTTCTTT. Combining the CDR3 with reference TRBV5-4 and TRBJ1-1 gives the whole variable domain ETGVTQSPTHLIKTRGQQVTLRCSSQSGHNTVSWYQQALGQGPQFIFQYYREEENGRGNFPPRFSGLQFPNYSSELNVNALELDDSALYLCASSLDQGILNTEAFFGQGTRLTVV.

The gene calls are TRBV6-5 and TRBJ1-1; the D gene is possibly TRBD1 (6 bases). V lost 2 bases to trimming and J lost 1 base, with 8 bases between them. CDR1 MNHEY and CDR2 SVGAGI come from the germline V gene. The CDR3 extends over 14 amino acids. CDR3 sequence reads: CASSYGQRNTEAFF. CDR3 DNA sequence: TGTGCCAGCAGTTACGGACAGCGGAACACTGAAGCTTTCTTT.

The rearrangement joins TRBV27 to TRBJ1-5; no firm D call. The CDR3 loop spans 17 amino acids. Per the germline V gene, CDR1 is MNHEY and CDR2 is SMNVEV (reference sequence). With 5 bases removed from V and 1 base from J, the gap between germline ends came to 18 bases. CDR3 sequence: CASSPLGRVVSNQPQHF. As DNA, the CDR3 is TGTGCCAGCAGTCCCCTCGGGAGGGTCGTAAGCAATCAGCCCCAGCATTTT.

The chain combines TRBV19 with TRBJ2-5; possibly TRBD1 for D (5 bases). The CDR3 has 13 amino acids. CDR1 and CDR2 (germline): LNHDA, SQIVND (reference sequence). Between the trimmed V and J ends, which lost 3 bases and 4 bases, there was a span of 9 bases. The CDR3 here is CASSMGQGETQYF. The CDR3 coding sequence is TGTGCCAGTAGTATGGGGCAGGGAGAGACCCAGTACTTC.

This clone was observed a few times. The chain recombines TRBV5-1 with TRBJ1-5; D not certain. V gave up 0 bases and J gave up 6 bases, with 7 bases separating them. The CDR3 extends over 13 amino acids. Germline V lookup: CDR1 SGHRS, CDR2 YFSETQ. The CDR3 reads CASSLDHSQPQHF. CDR3 bases: TGCGCCAGCAGCTTGGACCACTCTCAGCCCCAGCATTTT.

V usage is TRBV6-5 and J usage is TRBJ1-2; D possibly corresponds to TRBD1 (6 bases). CDR3 length: 16 amino acids. Trimming took 0 bases from V and 0 from J, leaving 11 bases between them. From germline, CDR1 is MNHEY and CDR2 SVGAGI. CDR3 loop: CASSYSQGRANYGYTF. In DNA form, the CDR3 reads TGTGCCAGCAGTTACTCCCAGGGGAGAGCTAACTATGGCTACACCTTC.

This chain joins TRBV7-2 and TRBJ2-3, with 9 bases that match TRBD2. Germline loops: CDR1 SGHTA, CDR2 FQGNSA. CDR3 size: 15 residues. V trimming: 5 bases; J trimming: 8 bases; junction bases outside the gene matches: 11. The CDR3 region is CASSISGGLRVTQYF. The CDR3 region has the DNA TGTGCCAGCAGCATTAGCGGGGGCCTCCGAGTTACGCAGTATTTT.

The chain joins TRBV29-1 to TRBJ1-2; D perhaps matches TRBD1 (6 bases). This CDR3 comprises 11 residues. Germline CDR1 reads SQVTM; CDR2 reads ANQGSEA. V lost 3 bases, J lost 5 bases, and 7 bases lay in between. The CDR3 sequence is CSVDQGYGYTF. The DNA of the CDR3 is TGCAGCGTTGATCAGGGGTATGGCTACACCTTC.

The V and J genes are TRBV5-1 and TRBJ1-1; TRBD1 matches 10 bases. In germline, CDR1 is SGHRS, CDR2 YFSETQ. The CDR3 runs to 14 residues. Trimming took 6 bases from V and 4 from J; bases not matched to a gene: 6. The CDR3 sequence: CASMRDRGPTEAFF. The CDR3 DNA reads TGCGCCAGCATGAGGGACAGGGGACCCACTGAAGCTTTCTTT.

The chain recombines TRBV27 with TRBJ2-3, with 10 bases lining up with TRBD1. Germline V gene data show CDR1 as MNHEY and CDR2 as SMNVEV (reference sequence). J gave up 1 base and V 5 bases, and 9 bases lay outside the gene matches. The CDR3 extends over 17 amino acids. The CDR3 DNA reads TGTGCCAGCAGTCGGTGGATGGGGACAGGGGGCACAGATACGCAGTATTTT. This encodes CASSRWMGTGGTDTQYF.

This sequence joins TRBV3-1 (or the pseudogene TRBV3-2) and TRBJ2-3, with D unclear. The CDR3 is 14 amino acids. In germline, CDR1 is LGHDT, CDR2 YNNKEL (reference sequence). The germline V and J ends were trimmed by 3 bases and 4 bases, with 11 bases remaining between them. The CDR3 DNA is TGTGCCAGCAGCCAGCGAATAGTCGCAGATACGCAGTATTTT. This encodes CASSQRIVADTQYF.

The rearrangement links TRBV6-5 to TRBJ2-5; perhaps TRBD1 as D (5 bases). Germline lookup yields CDR1 MNHEY and CDR2 SVGAGI. Trimming left V 2 bases short and J 2 bases short, with 12 bases between. The CDR3 consists of 15 residues. Here the CDR3 reads CASSYPTRAQETQYF. The CDR3, as DNA: TGTGCCAGCAGTTACCCCACCAGGGCTCAAGAGACCCAGTACTTC.

This chain uses TRBV4-1 with TRBJ2-1, with D perhaps matching TRBD1 (5 bases). CDR1 MGHRA and CDR2 YSYEKL come from the germline V gene. The CDR3 contains 16 residues. V lost 0 bases to trimming and J lost 1 base, with 10 bases between them. Here the CDR3 reads CASSQDWGGSYNEQFF. The CDR3 DNA is TGCGCCAGCAGCCAAGATTGGGGCGGTTCCTACAATGAGCAGTTCTTC.

The rearrangement uses TRBV27 and TRBJ2-1; TRBD1 matches at 8 bases. This CDR3 comprises 15 residues. The germline gives CDR1 MNHEY, CDR2 SMNVEV (reference sequence). The J segment lost 5 bases and the V segment lost 5 bases, leaving 8 bases of the junction unmatched. CDR3 residues: CASSPDREPNNEQFF. The CDR3 region has the DNA TGTGCCAGCAGTCCGGACAGGGAACCGAACAATGAGCAGTTCTTC.

The chain is built from TRBV20-1 and TRBJ2-2; the D gene is possibly TRBD1 (6 bases). The germline V gene encodes CDR1 DFQATT and CDR2 SNEGSKA (reference sequence). The CDR3 length is 13 residues. The ends were cut back, 3 bases at V and 7 bases at J, with 12 bases in the middle. CDR3 bases: TGCAGTGCTAGTCATCAAGGGGGCGGGGAGCTGTTTTTT. It is translated as CSASHQGGGELFF.

This rearrangement joins TRBV6-5 to TRBJ1-1, with TRBD1 matching over 9 bases. Looked up from germline, CDR1 is MNHEY and CDR2 is SVGAGI. The V and J ends lost 5 bases and 4 bases, in that order; junction bases with no gene match: 5. The length of the CDR3 is 14 residues. CDR3 in amino acids: CASSPGQGFTEAFF. The CDR3 DNA is TGTGCCAGCAGTCCGGGACAGGGCTTCACTGAAGCTTTCTTT.

This chain uses TRBV6-5 with TRBJ1-2; no firm D call. The CDR3 covers 12 residues. Trimming took 5 bases from V and 5 from J, leaving 9 bases between them. Germline-derived CDR1 and CDR2 are MNHEY and SVGAGI. The CDR3 is CASSQTEYGYTF. The CDR3 region has the DNA TGTGCCAGCAGTCAGACGGAGTATGGCTACACCTTC.

This chain links TRBV10-3 with TRBJ1-1; no definite D call. V was trimmed by 4 bases and J by 4 bases, leaving 13 bases between them. The CDR3 is made up of 14 amino acids. Germline values: CDR1 ENHRY, CDR2 SYGVKD. In DNA, the CDR3 is TGTGCCATCAGTGGTATAGAGTCGGTCACTGAAGCTTTCTTT. Its protein is CAISGIESVTEAFF.

This sequence joins TRBV10-3 and TRBJ2-5; D possibly corresponds to TRBD1 (5 bases). Germline assignment: CDR1 ENHRY and CDR2 SYGVKD. The CDR3 runs 17 residues. Trimming left V 4 bases short and J 5 bases short, with 23 bases between. As DNA, the CDR3 is TGTGCCATCAGTGCAGGGCCGGGTCGAACGGTTGGTGAGACCCAGTACTTC. Residues: CAISAGPGRTVGETQYF.

The chain employs TRBV27 and TRBJ1-2, with a tentative D call TRBD1 (5 bases). The CDR3 is 15 amino acids. The V gene's germline CDR1 is MNHEY and CDR2 SMNVEV (reference sequence). V lost 6 bases and J lost 0, with 14 bases in between. The CDR3 DNA is TGTGCCAGCAGGAAGGGGAGGCAGACTAACTATGGCTACACCTTC. Residues: CASRKGRQTNYGYTF.

The chain uses TRBV15 and TRBJ1-1, with 8 bases identical to TRBD1. J was trimmed by 6 bases and V by 3 bases; bases with no gene match: 0. The CDR3 is made up of 12 amino acids. The germline V gene has CDR1 LNHNV and CDR2 YYDKDF (reference sequence). This chain's CDR3 is CATSSRGPEAFF. CDR3 sequence (DNA): TGTGCCACCAGCAGCAGGGGGCCTGAAGCTTTCTTT.

The chain carries TRBV2 and TRBJ2-1, with TRBD2 matching 13 bases. The CDR3 is made up of 15 amino acids. Trimming at V came to 7 bases and at J to 7 bases, leaving 7 bases not matched to a gene. Per the germline V gene, CDR1 is SNHLY and CDR2 is FYNNEI. The DNA for the CDR3 is TGTGCCAGCACCTGGACTAGCGGGAGTTTTAATGAGCAGTTCTTC. It encodes CASTWTSGSFNEQFF.

The gene calls are TRBV21-1 and TRBJ2-4; the DNA was not compared with TRBD1, the D call given in the table. TRBV21-1 is tagged as a pseudogene. The CDR3 sequence is 12 residues long. CDR3 protein: CASSKVRNIQYF. CDR3 sequence (DNA): TGTGCCAGCAGCAAAGTCAGAAACATTCAGTACTTC.

In nucleotides, the CDR3 is TGTGCCATCAGTGGAGTAGAAGGAGCAGAAAAGAACACTGAAGCTTTCTTT. As protein: CAISGVEGAEKNTEAFF. The chain employs TRBV10-3 and TRBJ1-1; D unclear. Germline values: CDR1 ENHRY, CDR2 SYGVKD. This CDR3 has 17 amino acids. V lost 4 bases to trimming and J lost 1 base, with 19 bases between them.

This chain links TRBV10-3 with TRBJ2-1; TRBD2 agrees at 16 bases. Germline V gives CDR1 ENHRY, CDR2 SYGVKD. Trimming removed 5 bases from V and 6 bases from J; junction bases left unmatched: 7. This CDR3 region has 17 residues. CDR3 DNA: TGTGCCATCAGTAAGGGGACTAGCGGGAGGGCCTTCAATGAGCAGTTCTTC. As protein: CAISKGTSGRAFNEQFF.